This paragraph covers one TCR beta chain sequence. The PCR made use of 60 Vbeta and 13 Jbeta primers. The method was immunoSEQ multiplex PCR; TCRdb's version includes in-frame clones alone and lacks a portion of them. Of about 150,000 clones in the sample, around 72% were seen once. This record belongs to a study of cytomegalovirus exposure and HLA in healthy donors. Germline V gene data show CDR1 as LGHNA and CDR2 as YNFKEQ. This CDR3 region has 16 residues. With V trimmed by 0 bases and J by 5 bases, 3 bases remained unmatched. The sample taken for sequencing was PBMCs. The rearrangement links TRBV4-2 to TRBJ1-6; 8 bases agree with TRBD1. This receptor was taken from a man aged 35 to 55 in good health and CMV-seronegative. The DNA of the CDR3 is TGTGCCAGCAGCCAAGAGGTGGACAGGGATAATTCACCCCTCCACTTT. It specifies CASSQEVDRDNSPLHF.